The sequence of this T cell receptor (beta chain) was determined in a study of blood T cells in healthy people across ages. Per the germline V gene, CDR1 is GTSNPN and CDR2 is SVGIG (reference sequence). The length of the CDR3 is 12 residues. Each donor's blood draw was 7.5 to 10 milliliters of peripheral blood. They isolated at least 6 million PBMCs from each sample. About this clonotype: Its antigen is not identified. Sequence at one end of the junction differs from germline and may be a read error.

Whole-study findings and limits: Diversity of TCR beta per million T cells declined in a roughly linear way with age.

A second roughly 7 to 11 cycle PCR used barcoded and J-beta primers. Each cDNA molecule was tagged by a template-switch adaptor with 12 random nucleotides. From the 5' RACE reads, TCRdb called clonotypes with MiXCR, one entry per CDR3 protein. The sample includes 1.5 million to 2 million distinct CDR3 sequences, roughly a third seen only once; the top ten take about 11%. The sequence was collected from a woman aged 30 to 39 in good health. The genes are TRBV30 and TRBJ2-3; D is uncertain. The specimen sequenced was blood. CDR3 nucleotide sequence: TGTGCCTGGTCTTCATTGAGAGATCCGCAGTATTTT. This codes for CAWSSLRDPQYF. Full variable domain (rest looked up from reference TRBV30 and TRBJ2-3): SQTIHQWPATLVQPVGSPLSLECTVEGTSNPNLYWYRQAAGRGLQLLFYSVGIGQISSEVPQNLSASRPQDRQFILSSKKLLLSDSGFYLCAWSSLRDPQYFGPGTRLTVL.